This T cell receptor beta chain was identified in a study of blood T cell repertoires in COVID-19. The CDR3 extends over 17 amino acids. Per the germline V gene, CDR1 is MNHEY and CDR2 is SVGEGT. Deletions cut 2 bases from V and 4 bases from J, with 18 bases between. Authors' processing steps: Counts of nucleated cells, estimated from reference gene primer amplification, were obtained. Sequenced by immunoSEQ multiplex PCR; TCRdb stores in-frame clones only, minus some. For V, J and clone size, that table is used; D and trimming come from the DNA. The sample yields over 250,000 clones, 89% seen once. This sequence was found in a woman in her fifties or sixties with acute or convalescent COVID-19. Sequenced material: peripheral blood. V usage is TRBV6-2 or TRBV6-3 and J usage is TRBJ1-5; D unresolved. CDR3 sequence: CASSYGPEPSGNQPQHF. Written as DNA, the CDR3 is TGTGCCAGCAGTTACGGTCCAGAGCCTAGCGGAAATCAGCCCCAGCATTTT.